These T cell receptor beta chains were read from a single sample in a study of shared clonotypes between healthy human individuals. Assay used: immunoSEQ multiplex PCR; TCRdb lists only in-frame clones, some missing. Among about 2 million clones listed, about 94% were seen once. Sequencing was carried out using naive CD8+ T cells sorted from blood. All receptors come from a man aged 18 to 35 in good health. Both conserved end residues are part of each CDR3. D genes are given only for firm matches. Not all rows give a size; the values are once, few, many and, for expanded clones, a class.

>TRBD1|TRBV5-1|TRBJ1-4|NA
TGCGCCAGCAGCCCGGGACAGCTGGTGAATGAAAAACTGTTTTTT
CASSPGQLVNEKLFF
>NA|TRBV6-4|TRBJ1-2|NA
TGTGCCAGCCTCGACCCGGGCTTGGGCTTTGGGGACACCTTC
CASLDPGLGFGDTF
>NA|TRBV7-2|TRBJ2-2|NA
TGTGCCAGCAGCGTACTCCTCGGGGAGCTGTTTTTT
CASSVLLGELFF
>NA|TRBV9|TRBJ1-4|NA
TGTGCCAGCAGCGTAGGGTCAGGGCACGAAAAACTGTTTTTT
CASSVGSGHEKLFF
>TRBD2|TRBV5-6|TRBJ2-7|NA
TGTGCCAGCAGCTTGGACGTATGGACTAGCGGGAACGAGCAGTACTTC
CASSLDVWTSGNEQYF
>NA|TRBV19|TRBJ2-7|NA
TGTGCCAGTAGTACATGGGCAGGGACCTACGAGCAGTACTTC
CASSTWAGTYEQYF
>NA|TRBV6-1|TRBJ2-7|NA
TGTGCCAGCAGTGAAGGGCGGGGTAGCTCCTACGAGCAGTACTTC
CASSEGRGSSYEQYF
>NA|TRBV2|TRBJ2-7|NA
TGTGCCAGCAGTGAAATGGTGATAGCGCGCTCCTACGAGCAGTACTTC
CASSEMVIARSYEQYF
>NA|TRBV5-5|TRBJ1-5|NA
TGTGCCAGCAGCTCCGGGACACTTGTATTCAATCAGCCCCAGCATTTT
CASSSGTLVFNQPQHF
>NA|TRBV4-1|TRBJ1-1|NA
TGCGCCAGCAGCCAAGTCTATGTACAGCCTGAAGCTTTCTTT
CASSQVYVQPEAFF
>NA|TRBV29-1|TRBJ2-3|NA
TGCAGCGTTGACCTTACAGGGTTCACAGATACGCAGTATTTT
CSVDLTGFTDTQYF
>TRBD2|TRBV6-5|TRBJ2-7|NA
TGTGCCAGCAGTCTAGCGGGAGGATCCGAGCAGTACTTC
CASSLAGGSEQYF
>NA|TRBV6-5|TRBJ1-5|NA
TGTGCCAGCAGTAGGACAGTGGGGCAGCCCCAGCATTTT
CASSRTVGQPQHF
>NA|TRBV6-6|TRBJ2-7|NA
TGTGCCAGCAGTTACGTATCCCCAGGGGAGTACGAGCAGTACTTC
CASSYVSPGEYEQYF
>NA|TRBV19|TRBJ2-2|NA
TGTGCCAGTAAGGAATATATCGAGGGCGGCGGGGAGCTGTTTTTT
CASKEYIEGGGELFF
>TRBD1|TRBV27|TRBJ2-7|NA
TGTGCCAGCAGTTTTTCTGAGGGACAGAGCTCCTACGAGCAGTACTTC
CASSFSEGQSSYEQYF
>NA|TRBV7-8|TRBJ2-7|NA
TGTGCCAGCAGCTCCCCAGGGAGCCACGAGCAGTACTTC
CASSSPGSHEQYF
>TRBD2|TRBV10-1|TRBJ2-7|NA
TGCGCCAGCAGTGAGGCGGGAGCGAACGAGCAGTACTTC
CASSEAGANEQYF
>TRBD2|TRBV7-8|TRBJ2-7|NA
TGTGCCAGCAGCCCTAGCGGGAGCTCCTACGAGCAGTACTTC
CASSPSGSSYEQYF
>TRBD1|TRBV30|TRBJ2-3|NA
TGTGCCTGGTTACGGACAGGGGATGGGGCTGAATTCACAGATACGCAGTATTTT
CAWLRTGDGAEFTDTQYF
>NA|TRBV5-4|TRBJ2-7|NA
TGTGCCAGCAGCTTAGGTCGGGGTCGCTCCTACGAGCAGTACTTC
CASSLGRGRSYEQYF
>NA|TRBV6-5|TRBJ1-1|NA
TGTGCCAGCAGTCTATCTGGGACGGCGAACACTGAAGCTTTCTTT
CASSLSGTANTEAFF
>NA|TRBV4-1|TRBJ2-3|NA
TGCGCCAGCAGCCAAGTCGACGGTCACGATACGCAGTATTTT
CASSQVDGHDTQYF
>NA|TRBV5-6|TRBJ2-7|NA
TGTGCCAGCAGCTTTCTGTCGGGACAATTCTCCTACGAGCAGTACTTC
CASSFLSGQFSYEQYF
>NA|TRBV5-1|TRBJ1-3|NA
TGCGCCAGCAGCTTGCCAGAGTACGGACAACTTTCTGGAAACACCATATATTTT
CASSLPEYGQLSGNTIYF
>NA|TRBV7-9|TRBJ2-3|once
TGTGCCAGCAGCTTGGGTCAGGGCACAGATACGCAGTATTTT
CASSLGQGTDTQYF
>NA|TRBV4-1|TRBJ1-4|once
TGCGCCAGCAGCCAGACAGATCCTAATGAAAAACTGTTTTTT
CASSQTDPNEKLFF
>TRBD1|TRBV13|TRBJ1-2|NA
TGTGCCAGCAGCGTCCAGGGGGGCAATGGCTACACCTTC
CASSVQGGNGYTF
>NA|TRBV11-1|TRBJ2-7|NA
TGTGCCAGCAGCTTAGACAGGAACTCCTACGAGCAGTACTTC
CASSLDRNSYEQYF
>NA|TRBV27|TRBJ2-7|NA
TGTGCCAGCAGTCCGATGGACGGGTTCAGCGAGCAGTACTTC
CASSPMDGFSEQYF
>NA|TRBV4-2|TRBJ1-1|NA
TGTGCCAGCAGCCATGGAAAACAGGGAAGTACTGAAGCTTTCTTT
CASSHGKQGSTEAFF
>NA|TRBV9|TRBJ2-5|NA
TGTGCCAGCAGCGTAGGGGAGGGGGTAGCGACCCAGTACTTC
CASSVGEGVATQYF
>TRBD2|TRBV7-9|TRBJ2-7|NA
TGTGCCAGCAGCTTAACCAGGGAGGGCTACGAGCAGTACTTC
CASSLTREGYEQYF
>NA|TRBV6-5|TRBJ2-1|NA
TGTGCCAGCAGTTACTCGGCGGGAAATGAGCAGTTCTTC
CASSYSAGNEQFF
>TRBD1|TRBV4-3|TRBJ2-7|NA
TGCGCCAGCAGCCAGGAGCGACAGGGGGCCGAATTCTACGAGCAGTACTTC
CASSQERQGAEFYEQYF
>NA|TRBV6-5|TRBJ1-3|NA
TGTGCCAGCAGTTACCTACACCTTGGAGACACCATATATTTT
CASSYLHLGDTIYF
>NA|TRBV28|TRBJ2-3|NA
TGTGCCAGCAGTTCCTTTCCGTGGGGAGATACGCAGTATTTT
CASSSFPWGDTQYF
>NA|TRBV21-1|TRBJ1-2|NA
TGTGCCAGCAAATATAGAGGCAGGAAGGGCTACACCTTC
CASKYRGRKGYTF
>NA|TRBV6-6|TRBJ2-5|NA
TGTGCCAGCAGTTATTCCGACTGGGGACAAGAGACCCAGTACTTC
CASSYSDWGQETQYF
>NA|TRBV7-6|TRBJ1-1|NA
TGTGCCAGCAGCAGCCGGGAGGCTGAAGCTTTCTTT
CASSSREAEAFF
>NA|TRBV11-2|TRBJ1-2|NA
TGTGCCAGCAGCTTAGATCGAGGCGTGAGTCCTTGGATAGGTGGCTACACCTTC
CASSLDRGVSPWIGGYTF
>TRBD1|TRBV2|TRBJ2-3|once
TGTGCCAGCAGTGAAGGGACAGGGGGCAGCACAGATACGCAGTATTTT
CASSEGTGGSTDTQYF
>TRBD2|TRBV4-1|TRBJ2-2|NA
TGCGCCAGCAGTGGAAAAATAGCGGGCCAGAACACCGGGGAGCTGTTTTTT
CASSGKIAGQNTGELFF
>NA|TRBV28|TRBJ2-2|NA
TGTGCCAGCAGTACACTAGGGACCACCGGGGAGCTGTTTTTT
CASSTLGTTGELFF
>NA|TRBV7-2|TRBJ2-7|NA
TGTGCCAGCAGCATTACCTACGAGCAGTACTTC
CASSITYEQYF
>TRBD1|TRBV7-9|TRBJ1-2|NA
TGTGCCAGCAGCTTAAGGGACAGGGGGCAAGACTATGGCTACACCTTC
CASSLRDRGQDYGYTF
>TRBD2|TRBV27|TRBJ2-3|NA
TGTGCCAGCAGTTCACCGGGACTAGACACAGATACGCAGTATTTT
CASSSPGLDTDTQYF
>TRBD1|TRBV7-2|TRBJ2-7|NA
TGTGCCAGCAGCTTAGACGGACAGGGCCAGCAGTACTTC
CASSLDGQGQQYF
>TRBD1|TRBV4-3|TRBJ1-2|NA
TGCGCCAGCAGCCAAGATACAGGGGGAAACTATGGCTACACCTTC
CASSQDTGGNYGYTF
>TRBD1|TRBV5-1|TRBJ1-2|NA
TGCGCCAGCAGCCCCTGGGACAGGGTCTACGATGGCTACACCTTC
CASSPWDRVYDGYTF
>NA|TRBV7-8|TRBJ1-2|NA
TGTGCCAGCAGCTTAGATTTCATCGGGGCTTCGGGAGATGGCTACACCTTC
CASSLDFIGASGDGYTF
>TRBD2|TRBV7-2|TRBJ2-7|NA
TGTGCCAGCAGCTTTACTAGCGGGACCACCTACGAGCAGTACTTC
CASSFTSGTTYEQYF
>NA|TRBV28|TRBJ1-6|NA
TGTGCCAGCAGTTTATTCTCAGGACCTGGGGATTCACCCCTCCACTTT
CASSLFSGPGDSPLHF
>TRBD1|TRBV7-9|TRBJ2-7|NA
TGTGCCAGCAGCTTAAGGGGGACAGGGAATCACGAGCAGTACTTC
CASSLRGTGNHEQYF